Described below is a single T cell receptor beta chain sequence and its context. Its target is unknown. It was with 60 Vbeta and 13 Jbeta primers that the PCR ran. In the authors' workflow: Roughly 11 million shared chains were among the approximately 87 million unique TCR beta chains that a later analysis counted. Assay: immunoSEQ multiplex PCR; the TCRdb copy retains only in-frame clones and omits some. Clone size and V and J calls were adopted from that table, with D and trimming inferred from the DNA. The sample has approximately 220,000 clones, less than 85% seen once. This sample was taken from a study of cytomegalovirus exposure and HLA in healthy donors. The V gene's germline CDR1 is SGHNT and CDR2 YYREEE (reference sequence). The ends were cut back, 2 bases at V and 10 bases at J, with 16 bases in the middle. The CDR3 has 14 residues. Whole-study findings and limits: Altogether, about 160 TCR beta chains were recorded as cytomegalovirus-associated. Presence/absence analyses assumed roughly uniform sequencing depth across donors. A later examination showed that TCR association rates differed by HLA locus, with DRB1 most and HLA-C fewest.

What was sequenced was PBMCs. V is TRBV5-4 and J is TRBJ2-1, with D hard to call. The TCR was taken from a man between 18 and 35 years old in good health and CMV-seronegative. The CDR3 spells CASSLRSSFREQFF. CDR3 in DNA: TGTGCCAGCAGCTTAAGAAGTAGTTTCAGGGAGCAGTTCTTC.